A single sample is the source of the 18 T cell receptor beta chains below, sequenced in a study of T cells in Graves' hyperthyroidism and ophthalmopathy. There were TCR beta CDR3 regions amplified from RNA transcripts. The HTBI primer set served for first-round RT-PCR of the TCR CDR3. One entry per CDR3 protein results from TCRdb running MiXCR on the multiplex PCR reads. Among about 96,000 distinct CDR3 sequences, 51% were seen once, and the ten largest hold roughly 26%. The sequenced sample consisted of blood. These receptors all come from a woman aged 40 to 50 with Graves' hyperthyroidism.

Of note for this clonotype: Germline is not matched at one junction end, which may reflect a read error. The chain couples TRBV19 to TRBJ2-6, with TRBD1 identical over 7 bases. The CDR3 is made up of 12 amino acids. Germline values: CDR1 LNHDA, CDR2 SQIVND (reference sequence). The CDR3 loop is CASSRQGPSEAF. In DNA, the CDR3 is TGTGCCAGTAGCCGACAGGGACCCTCTGAAGCTTTC.

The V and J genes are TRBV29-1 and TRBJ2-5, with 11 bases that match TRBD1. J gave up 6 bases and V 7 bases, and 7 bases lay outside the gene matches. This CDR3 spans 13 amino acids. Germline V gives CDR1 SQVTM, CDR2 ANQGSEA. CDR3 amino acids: CSGRTGGGKTQYF. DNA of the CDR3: TGCAGCGGTAGGACAGGGGGCGGGAAGACCCAGTACTTC.

The CDR3 here is CSVQGGFYEQYF. CDR3 nucleotides: TGCAGCGTACAGGGGGGATTCTACGAGCAGTACTTC. J is TRBJ2-7 and V is TRBV29-1, with TRBD1 matching 8 bases. Germline V gene sequence: CDR1 SQVTM, CDR2 ANQGSEA. The CDR3 spans 12 residues. The V segment lost 6 bases and the J segment 3 bases; nucleotides outside the gene matches: 4.

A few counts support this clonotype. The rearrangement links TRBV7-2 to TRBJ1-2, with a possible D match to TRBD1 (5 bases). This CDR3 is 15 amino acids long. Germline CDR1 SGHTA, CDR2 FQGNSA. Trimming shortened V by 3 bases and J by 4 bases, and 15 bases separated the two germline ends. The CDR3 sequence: CASSFGSGGGYGYTF. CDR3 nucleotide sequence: TGTGCCAGCAGCTTCGGGTCCGGGGGGGGCTATGGCTACACCTTC.

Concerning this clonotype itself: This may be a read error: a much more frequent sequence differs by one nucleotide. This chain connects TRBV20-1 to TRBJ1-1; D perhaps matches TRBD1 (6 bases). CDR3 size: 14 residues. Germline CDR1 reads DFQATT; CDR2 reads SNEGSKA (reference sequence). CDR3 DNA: TGCAGCGACACCGGACAGAATACGAACACTGAAGCTTTCTTT. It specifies CSDTGQNTNTEAFF.

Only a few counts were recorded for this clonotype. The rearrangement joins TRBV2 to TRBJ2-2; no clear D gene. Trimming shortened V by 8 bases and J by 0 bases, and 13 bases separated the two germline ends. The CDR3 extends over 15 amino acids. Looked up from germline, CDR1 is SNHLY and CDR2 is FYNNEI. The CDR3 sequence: CASSFATANTGELFF. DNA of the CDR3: TGTGCCAGCTCATTTGCGACCGCGAACACCGGGGAGCTGTTTTTT. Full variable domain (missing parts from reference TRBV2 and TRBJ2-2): EPEVTQTPSHQVTQMGQEVILRCVPISNHLYFYWYRQILGQKVEFLVSFYNNEISEKSEIFDDQFSVERPDGSNFTLKIRSTKLEDSAMYFCASSFATANTGELFFGEGSRLTVL.

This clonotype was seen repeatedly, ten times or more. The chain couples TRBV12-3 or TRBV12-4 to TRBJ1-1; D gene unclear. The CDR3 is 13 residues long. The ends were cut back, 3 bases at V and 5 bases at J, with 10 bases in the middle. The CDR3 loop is CASSLQVSTEAFF. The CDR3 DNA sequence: TGTGCCAGCAGTTTGCAGGTTTCGACTGAAGCTTTCTTT.

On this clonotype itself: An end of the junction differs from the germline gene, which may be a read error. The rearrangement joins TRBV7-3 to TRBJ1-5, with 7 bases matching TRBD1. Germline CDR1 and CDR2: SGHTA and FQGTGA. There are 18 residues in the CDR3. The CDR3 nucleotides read TGTGCCAGCAGCATTGCCAAGGACAGGAGGATAAGCAATCATCCCCAGCATTTT. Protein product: CASSIAKDRRISNHPQHF.

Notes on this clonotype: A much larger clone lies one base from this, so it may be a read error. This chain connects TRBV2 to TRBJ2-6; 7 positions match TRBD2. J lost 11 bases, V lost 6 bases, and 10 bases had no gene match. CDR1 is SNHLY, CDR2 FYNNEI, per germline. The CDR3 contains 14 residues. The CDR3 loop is CASSRGELAYVLTF. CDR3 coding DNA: TGTGCCAGCAGCCGAGGGGAACTAGCGTACGTCCTGACTTTC.

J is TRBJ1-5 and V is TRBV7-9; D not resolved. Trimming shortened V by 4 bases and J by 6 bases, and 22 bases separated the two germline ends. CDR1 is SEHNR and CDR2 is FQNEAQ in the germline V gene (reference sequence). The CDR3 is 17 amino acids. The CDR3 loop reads CASSSGGWNTWGQPQHF. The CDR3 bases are TGTGCCAGCAGCTCAGGAGGTTGGAACACTTGGGGTCAGCCCCAGCATTTT.

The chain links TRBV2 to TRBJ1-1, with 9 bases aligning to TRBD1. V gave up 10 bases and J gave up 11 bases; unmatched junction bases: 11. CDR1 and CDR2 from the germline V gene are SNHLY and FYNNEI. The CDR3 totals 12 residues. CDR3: CAIPVGDRVAFF. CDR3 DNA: TGTGCCATTCCTGTGGGGGACAGGGTGGCTTTCTTT.

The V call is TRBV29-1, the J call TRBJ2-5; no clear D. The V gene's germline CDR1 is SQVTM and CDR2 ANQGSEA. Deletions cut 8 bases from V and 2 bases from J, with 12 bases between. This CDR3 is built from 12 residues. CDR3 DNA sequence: TGCAGCTCACCAATCGATCAAGAGACCCAGTACTTC. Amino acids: CSSPIDQETQYF.

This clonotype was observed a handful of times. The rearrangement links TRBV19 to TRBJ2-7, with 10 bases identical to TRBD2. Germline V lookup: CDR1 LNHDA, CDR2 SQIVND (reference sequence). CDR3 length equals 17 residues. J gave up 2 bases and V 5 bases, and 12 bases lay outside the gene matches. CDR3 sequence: CASSLTQIAGGAYEQYF. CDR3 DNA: TGTGCCAGTAGTCTCACCCAAATAGCGGGAGGCGCCTACGAGCAGTACTTC.

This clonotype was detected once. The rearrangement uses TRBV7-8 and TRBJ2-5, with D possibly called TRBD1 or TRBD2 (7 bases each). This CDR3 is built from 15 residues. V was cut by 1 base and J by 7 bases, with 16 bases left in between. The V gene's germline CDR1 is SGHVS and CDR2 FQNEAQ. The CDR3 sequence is CASSLDGTASGTQYF. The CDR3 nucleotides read TGTGCCAGCAGCTTAGACGGGACAGCTAGCGGGACCCAGTACTTC.

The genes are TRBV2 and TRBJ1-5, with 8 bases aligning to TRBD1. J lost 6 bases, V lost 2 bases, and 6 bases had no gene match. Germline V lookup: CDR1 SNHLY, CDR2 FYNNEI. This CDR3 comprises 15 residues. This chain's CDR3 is CASSELRGPGQPQHF. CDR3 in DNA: TGTGCCAGCAGTGAACTCAGGGGGCCAGGTCAGCCCCAGCATTTT.

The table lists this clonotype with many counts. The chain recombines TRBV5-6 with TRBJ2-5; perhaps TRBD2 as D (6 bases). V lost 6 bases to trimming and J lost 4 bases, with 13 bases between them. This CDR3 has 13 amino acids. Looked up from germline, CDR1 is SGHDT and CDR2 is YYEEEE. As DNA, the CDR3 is TGTGCCAGCAATGCGGGGCGACGAGAGACCCAGTACTTC. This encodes CASNAGRRETQYF.

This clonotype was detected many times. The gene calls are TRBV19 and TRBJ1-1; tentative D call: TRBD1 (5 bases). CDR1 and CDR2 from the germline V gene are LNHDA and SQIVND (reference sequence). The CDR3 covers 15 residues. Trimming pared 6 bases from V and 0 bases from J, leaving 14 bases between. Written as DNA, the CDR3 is TGTGCCAGTAGCCTGGGTGGGGGAATGAACACTGAAGCTTTCTTT. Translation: CASSLGGGMNTEAFF. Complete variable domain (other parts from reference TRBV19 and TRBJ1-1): DGGITQSPKYLFRKEGQNVTLSCEQNLNHDAMYWYRQDPGQGLRLIYYSQIVNDFQKGDIAEGYSVSREKKESFPLTVTSAQKNPTAFYLCASSLGGGMNTEAFFGQGTRLTVV.

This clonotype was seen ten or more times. In DNA form, the CDR3 reads TGTGCCAGCAGTTCAGGACAGGGTTTGCCCCAGCATTTT. Encoded protein: CASSSGQGLPQHF. V and J are TRBV7-8 and TRBJ1-5; 8 bases match TRBD1. V shed 6 bases and J 9 bases; nucleotides not matched to a gene: 7. CDR1 SGHVS and CDR2 FQNEAQ come from the germline V gene. CDR3 length: 13 residues.